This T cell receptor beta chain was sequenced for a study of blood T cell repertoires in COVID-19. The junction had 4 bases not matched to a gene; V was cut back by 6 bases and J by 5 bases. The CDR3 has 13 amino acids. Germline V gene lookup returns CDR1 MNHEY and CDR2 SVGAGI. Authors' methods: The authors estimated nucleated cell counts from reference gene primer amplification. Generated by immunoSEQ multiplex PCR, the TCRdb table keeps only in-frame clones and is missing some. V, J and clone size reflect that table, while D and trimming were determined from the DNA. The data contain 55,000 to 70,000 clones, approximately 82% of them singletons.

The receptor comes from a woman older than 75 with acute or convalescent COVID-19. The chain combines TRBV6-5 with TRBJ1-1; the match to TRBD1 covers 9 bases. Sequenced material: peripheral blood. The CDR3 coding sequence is TGTGCCAGCAGGGGGACAGGGCAGACTGAAGCTTTCTTT. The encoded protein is CASRGTGQTEAFF.